The next 27 T cell receptor beta chains were all read from a single sample in a study of long-term antiretroviral therapy in people with HIV. Running of the v3.0 immunoSEQ assay took place at survey level. Clones were read by immunoSEQ multiplex PCR, and TCRdb kept only the in-frame ones, dropping some. Of about 28,000 clones in the sample, about 80% were seen once. Sequenced here: unsorted PBMCs, sampled 0.3 years after starting antiretroviral therapy. These receptors originate from a man aged 40-50 years with HIV.

This clone was counted a single time. The gene calls are TRBV7-8 and TRBJ1-5; TRBD1 aligns across 7 bases. Germline V lookup: CDR1 SGHVS, CDR2 FQNEAQ. The J segment lost 4 bases and the V segment lost 5 bases, leaving 5 bases of the junction unmatched. The CDR3 is 14 residues long. The CDR3 sequence: CASSPDRMNQPQHF. As DNA, the CDR3 is TGTGCCAGCAGCCCGGACAGGATGAATCAGCCCCAGCATTTT.

The chain recombines TRBV7-9 with TRBJ2-3; 14 bases align to TRBD2. CDR1 SEHNR and CDR2 FQNEAQ come from the germline V gene (reference sequence). Trimming removed 4 bases from V and 1 base from J; junction bases left unmatched: 4. CDR3 length: 17 amino acids. The CDR3 DNA follows: TGTGCCAGCAGCTACGGGACTAGCGGGAGCCGCACAGATACGCAGTATTTT. This gives the protein CASSYGTSGSRTDTQYF.

The chain employs TRBV7-8 and TRBJ1-1, with a weak D call TRBD1 (6 bases). The V end was cut by 5 bases, the J end by 1 base, with 11 bases between. CDR1 is SGHVS and CDR2 is FQNEAQ in the germline V gene. The CDR3 sequence is 14 residues long. For the CDR3, the DNA is TGTGCCAGCAGCAAAGGGACACAGAACACTGAAGCTTTCTTT. This gives the protein CASSKGTQNTEAFF.

The chain joins TRBV5-1 to TRBJ2-5; 9 positions agree with TRBD2. Germline CDR1 SGHRS, CDR2 YFSETQ. This CDR3 has 16 residues. The trim removed 0 bases at V and 5 bases at J, leaving 8 bases unmatched. DNA for the CDR3: TGCGCCAGCAGCTTGGTACCTAGCGGGAAGGAGGAGACCCAGTACTTC. As protein: CASSLVPSGKEETQYF.

The gene calls are TRBV18 and TRBJ2-7; D perhaps matches TRBD2 (6 bases). Germline CDR1 KGHSH, CDR2 LQKENI. The V and J ends lost 6 bases and 2 bases respectively, with 20 bases between them. This CDR3 contains 16 residues. CDR3 loop: CASSEMMGGAPYEQYF. The CDR3 nucleotides are TGTGCCAGCTCGGAAATGATGGGGGGAGCTCCCTACGAGCAGTACTTC.

V is TRBV5-4 and J is TRBJ1-1; D gene uncertain. The CDR3 is 12 amino acids. Germline V CDR1 and CDR2: SGHNT, YYREEE (reference sequence). V shed 1 base and J shed 5 bases, with 6 bases lying between them. Here the CDR3 reads CASSLFGTEAFF. The CDR3 bases are TGTGCCAGCAGCTTGTTTGGGACTGAAGCTTTCTTT.

The CDR3 sequence is CASSVGPFTGHTF. The CDR3 DNA reads TGTGCCAGCAGCGTCGGCCCGTTTACCGGCCACACCTTC. The chain couples TRBV9 to TRBJ1-2; unclear D gene. V shed 2 bases and J shed 12 bases, with 17 bases lying between them. In germline, CDR1 is SGDLS, CDR2 YYNGEE. This CDR3 has 13 amino acids. Full variable domain (remainder filled in from reference TRBV9 and TRBJ1-2): DSGVTQTPKHLITATGQRVTLRCSPRSGDLSVYWYQQSLDQGLQFLIQYYNGEERAKGNILERFSAQQFPDLHSELNLSSLELGDSALYFCASSVGPFTGHTFGSGTRLTVV.

The chain links TRBV5-1 to TRBJ2-3; 8 positions match TRBD1. Trimming cost V 4 bases and J 2 bases; bases outside gene matches: 3. CDR3 length: 14 residues. Germline V CDR1 and CDR2: SGHRS, YFSETQ. CDR3 sequence reads: CASSRTGNTDTQYF. For the CDR3, the DNA is TGCGCCAGCAGCCGGACAGGGAACACAGATACGCAGTATTTT.

CDR3 nucleotide sequence: TGCAGCGTTGTTCCCTTCGGACAACTAAGGATGAACACTGAAGCTTTCTTT. Residues: CSVVPFGQLRMNTEAFF. The chain links TRBV29-1 to TRBJ1-1, with TRBD1 as a possible D gene (5 bases). From germline, CDR1 is SQVTM and CDR2 ANQGSEA. V was trimmed by 4 bases and J by 0 bases, leaving 21 bases between them. This CDR3 is built from 17 residues. Looking up the rest from reference TRBV29-1 and TRBJ1-1 gives the full variable domain: SAVISQKPSRDICQRGTSLTIQCQVDSQVTMMFWYRQQPGQSLTLIATANQGSEATYESGFVIDKFPISRPNLTFSTLTVSNMSPEDSSIYLCSVVPFGQLRMNTEAFFGQGTRLTVV.

The genes are TRBV5-6 and TRBJ2-2; 8 positions agree with TRBD1. There are 16 residues in the CDR3. The J segment lost 6 bases and the V segment lost 4 bases, leaving 11 bases of the junction unmatched. Germline-derived CDR1 and CDR2 are SGHDT and YYEEEE. This chain's CDR3 is CASSLRWQGAAGELFF. As DNA, the CDR3 is TGTGCCAGCAGCCTCCGGTGGCAGGGGGCCGCCGGGGAGCTGTTTTTT.

The chain recombines TRBV7-2 with TRBJ2-5; D might be TRBD1 (7 bases). V lost 5 bases to trimming and J lost 1 base, with 20 bases between them. CDR1 and CDR2 (germline): SGHTA, FQGNSA. The CDR3 runs 17 residues. The chain's CDR3 is CASSGRRGPPRQETQYF. The DNA for the CDR3 is TGTGCCAGCAGCGGGCGGAGGGGGCCACCCCGCCAAGAGACCCAGTACTTC.

The chain couples TRBV7-8 to TRBJ1-1, with D maybe TRBD1 (5 bases). Germline V gene data show CDR1 as SGHVS and CDR2 as FQNEAQ. The CDR3 runs 15 residues. V dropped 8 bases and J dropped 5 bases, with 21 bases sitting between them. CDR3 sequence reads: CASLLGDRRRTEAFF. As DNA, the CDR3 is TGTGCCAGCCTGCTGGGGGATCGGCGGAGGACTGAAGCTTTCTTT.

The chain has TRBV5-1 and TRBJ2-7; D may match TRBD1 or TRBD2 (5 bases each). The CDR3 consists of 14 residues. The V gene's germline CDR1 is SGHRS and CDR2 YFSETQ. V was clipped by 4 bases and J by 5 bases, with 16 bases between them. CDR3 bases: TGCGCCAGCAGCCTCCAAGCGCGAGGGGACGAGCAGTACTTC. It codes for CASSLQARGDEQYF.

This chain links TRBV11-1 with TRBJ2-3, with 8 bases lining up with TRBD1. The CDR3 consists of 14 residues. The V gene end was trimmed by 4 bases and the J gene end by 5 bases; junction bases not matched to a gene: 5. CDR1 is SGHAT and CDR2 is FQDESV in the germline V gene (reference sequence). In DNA form, the CDR3 reads TGTGCCAGCAGCTCATCCGGACAGGGAGATACGCAGTATTTT. Its protein is CASSSSGQGDTQYF.

The gene calls are TRBV7-3 and TRBJ1-1; no clear D gene. Germline assignment: CDR1 SGHTA and CDR2 FQGTGA. V lost 3 bases, J lost 1 base, and 6 bases lay in between. This CDR3 has 13 residues. In DNA, the CDR3 is TGTGCCAGCAGCTTCGACAAGAACACTGAAGCTTTCTTT. Translating gives CASSFDKNTEAFF.

V is TRBV11-2 and J is TRBJ2-5; no definite D call. The CDR3 has 13 residues. The germline V and J ends were trimmed by 3 bases and 0 bases, with 5 bases remaining between them. Germline V gene sequence: CDR1 SGHAT, CDR2 FQNNGV. This CDR3 is CASSFSHQETQYF. The CDR3 nucleotides are TGTGCCAGCAGCTTCTCGCACCAAGAGACCCAGTACTTC.

V gene TRBV5-1 combines with J gene TRBJ2-2; 7 nucleotides align to TRBD1. Per germline, CDR1 SGHRS and CDR2 YFSETQ. Trimming at V came to 2 bases and at J to 6 bases, leaving 7 bases not matched to a gene. The CDR3 is made up of 15 amino acids. CDR3 nucleotide sequence: TGCGCCAGCAGCTTAAAACAGAGGGGGCCCGGGGAGCTGTTTTTT. Amino acid sequence: CASSLKQRGPGELFF.

The chain recombines TRBV5-4 with TRBJ2-6, with 7 bases that match TRBD1. The CDR3 is made up of 14 amino acids. V shed 0 bases, J shed 13 bases, and the junction held 7 bases outside the gene matches. Per the germline V gene, CDR1 is SGHNT and CDR2 is YYREEE (reference sequence). The CDR3 DNA reads TGTGCCAGCAGCTTGGAAGGGGGCAGGGGTGTCCTGACTTTC. It encodes CASSLEGGRGVLTF.

This rearrangement joins TRBV7-8 to TRBJ2-1, with no clear D. Germline V gives CDR1 SGHVS, CDR2 FQNEAQ. The CDR3 covers 15 residues. Trimming stripped 6 bases from V and 0 bases from J, with 12 bases between. CDR3 residues: CASSFSWSSYNEQFF. The CDR3 nucleotides are TGTGCCAGCAGTTTTTCCTGGAGCTCCTACAATGAGCAGTTCTTC.

V usage is TRBV19 and J usage is TRBJ1-5; no definite D call. V lost 2 bases, J lost 4 bases, and 6 bases lay in between. The germline V gene has CDR1 LNHDA and CDR2 SQIVND (reference sequence). CDR3 length: 13 residues. This chain's CDR3 is CASSIWVNQPQHF. As DNA, the CDR3 is TGTGCCAGTAGTATATGGGTAAATCAGCCCCAGCATTTT.

CDR3 DNA sequence: TGCGCCAGCAGGAGGCGACAGGGATCCTACGAGCAGTACTTC. Its protein product is CASRRRQGSYEQYF. The V gene is TRBV10-2, the J gene TRBJ2-7; 7 bases are shared with TRBD1. J lost 1 base, V lost 6 bases, and 6 bases had no gene match. The CDR3 totals 14 residues. Per germline, CDR1 WSHSY and CDR2 SAAADI.

V usage is TRBV29-1 and J usage is TRBJ2-7; D is possibly TRBD1 (5 bases). The CDR3 spans 12 residues. Trimming removed 2 bases at V and 3 bases at J, with 8 bases between. Germline V lookup: CDR1 SQVTM, CDR2 ANQGSEA. CDR3 amino acids: CSVEMDNYEQYF. The CDR3 nucleotides are TGCAGCGTTGAAATGGACAACTACGAGCAGTACTTC.

The table lists this clone with a few counts. The same CDR3 can be traced to other DNA sequences in this sample. The chain couples TRBV19 to TRBJ1-5; 11 bases are shared with TRBD1. V was pared by 6 bases and J by 5 bases, with 6 bases of the junction left unmatched. Germline lookup yields CDR1 LNHDA and CDR2 SQIVND (reference sequence). The length of the CDR3 is 15 residues. CDR3: CASRPGTGGYQPQHF. CDR3 in DNA: TGTGCCAGTAGACCCGGGACAGGGGGGTATCAGCCCCAGCATTTT.

J is TRBJ1-5 and V is TRBV28; D call uncertain. V was cut by 5 bases and J by 6 bases, with 11 bases left in between. Germline loops: CDR1 MDHEN, CDR2 SYDVKM. The CDR3 extends over 13 amino acids. CDR3 sequence reads: CASSGLYLQPQHF. In DNA form, the CDR3 reads TGTGCCAGCAGTGGATTGTACCTTCAGCCCCAGCATTTT. Full variable domain (missing parts from reference TRBV28 and TRBJ1-5): DVKVTQSSRYLVKRTGEKVFLECVQDMDHENMFWYRQDPGLGLRLIYFSYDVKMKEKGDIPEGYSVSREKKERFSLILESASTNQTSMYLCASSGLYLQPQHFGDGTRLSIL.

The chain is built from TRBV7-2 and TRBJ2-7; tentative D call: TRBD1 (5 bases). The CDR3 is made up of 14 amino acids. Trimming stripped 5 bases from V and 3 bases from J, with 14 bases between. Germline V gives CDR1 SGHTA, CDR2 FQGNSA. In DNA form, the CDR3 reads TGTGCCAGCAGCCAAGGGGATGGTAGCTACGAGCAGTACTTC. This encodes CASSQGDGSYEQYF.

The chain couples TRBV18 to TRBJ1-6, with D tentatively TRBD1 (6 bases). Per the germline V gene, CDR1 is KGHSH and CDR2 is LQKENI. The CDR3 is made up of 15 amino acids. V was clipped by 6 bases and J by 7 bases, with 16 bases between them. This CDR3 reads CASSPGQQENSPLHF. In DNA form, the CDR3 reads TGTGCCAGCTCGCCCGGACAGCAAGAAAATTCACCCCTCCACTTT.

This chain joins TRBV9 and TRBJ2-3, with D possibly being TRBD1 (5 bases). CDR3 length: 15 residues. V lost 4 bases and J lost 1, with 13 bases in between. The germline V gene has CDR1 SGDLS and CDR2 YYNGEE. Here the CDR3 DNA reads TGTGCCAGCAGCCTAACAGGATCTGGCACAGATACGCAGTATTTT. This gives the protein CASSLTGSGTDTQYF.